These T cell receptor beta chains were read from a single sample in a study of shared clonotypes between healthy human individuals. Libraries were prepared by immunoSEQ multiplex PCR; TCRdb keeps only in-frame clonotypes and omits some of them. The table has roughly 1.5 million clones, roughly 98% seen once. Source material: naive CD4+ T cells sorted from blood. All receptors come from a man aged 25 to 40 in good health. Each CDR3 is given without its conserved first and last residue. The order of the fields is CDR3 length, V gene, CDR3 protein.

13 | TRBV7-2 | ASRPGYQGTGELF
14 | TRBV5-1 | ASRNGGTSGVSEQF
11 | TRBV6-5 | ASRSPGGYGYT
13 | TRBV7-3 | ASSLLGGNYNEQF
13 | TRBV12-2 | ASRFVRESNQPQH
12 | TRBV6-6 | ASSYPRKYNEQF
11 | TRBV7-9 | ASSPQVTWEQY
14 | TRBV9 | ASSAVAGVSYNEQF
12 | TRBV29-1 | SVGGSQYQETQY
13 | TRBV7-9 | ASSRQGVDGQPQH
9 | TRBV2 | ASSRSPSAF
12 | TRBV7-2 | ASSLNLAGGTQY
12 | TRBV15 | ATEDQGGSEKLF
11 | TRBV4-1 | ASSHGGRETQY
13 | TRBV27 | ASTSGQGRSNEQF
13 | TRBV7-2 | ASSPEGGAGYEQY
13 | TRBV28 | ASNRGTPSEGELF
12 | TRBV6-6 | ASSIPGLLYEQY
12 | TRBV19 | ASSRTHPNQPQH
12 | TRBV2 | ASSEQGNNQPQH
14 | TRBV5-4 | ASSYRGPRSNQPQH
14 | TRBV7-6 | ASSLGVAGGTDTQY
12 | TRBV7-7 | ASSLEGFSETQY
13 | TRBV6-6 | ASSYGLADYNEQF
12 | TRBV11-2 | ASSFDRGQYEQY
10 | TRBV19 | ASSGWTGGRF
11 | TRBV6-5 | ASSNDRVYEQY
14 | TRBV19 | ASSIPGGSGANVLT
15 | TRBV7-3 | ASSSTKGGSSYNEQF
13 | TRBV6-5 | ASRRRWGADTEAF
11 | TRBV2 | ASSGIRGLEQY
11 | TRBV10-3 | AVRGGRLGGYT
8 | TRBV29-1 | SVDSSKQF
11 | TRBV25-1 | ASSGLEGETQY
15 | TRBV29-1 | SATDRRNFATNEKLF
13 | TRBV5-4 | ASSLAGRGTGELF
13 | TRBV19 | ASSMIPGGASEQY
13 | TRBV6-1 | ASSEVAGGPWEQF
12 | TRBV5-1 | ASFSGQGVYEQY
16 | TRBV5-1 | ASSQNQRVLFSTGELF
13 | TRBV2 | ASSGPGQQSYEQY
11 | TRBV29-1 | SVINDFTDTQY
13 | TRBV7-3 | ASSLNPAGNTEAF
13 | TRBV27 | ASSLSGALFNEQY
13 | TRBV11-2 | ASSFADPRVGEQY
12 | TRBV5-6 | ASSMARGQETQY
13 | TRBV18 | ASSPTGTRAEKLF
11 | TRBV19 | ASIPRGTDTQY
11 | TRBV28 | ASSLPPTSGYT
14 | TRBV19 | ASSIRPAPITDTQY
13 | TRBV4-1 | ASSQVPGQFYEQY
12 | TRBV5-4 | ASSRQGSNQPQH
13 | TRBV9 | ASSAGLSSGNTIY
13 | TRBV19 | ASSMLTGIYQPQH